The T cell receptor beta chain described here comes from a study of OX40 agonist ivuxolimab in advanced cancers. For the study at large: A diagnosis of hepatocellular carcinoma, melanoma, renal cell or head and neck cancer was present in dose-escalation patients. General observations from the study: Among the lowest peripheral clonal expansion occurred in 0.1-3.0 mg/kg partial responders.

Of note for this clone: Antigen specificity is unknown.

Libraries were prepared by immunoSEQ multiplex PCR; TCRdb keeps only in-frame clonotypes and omits some of them. The profile shows some 67,000 clones, roughly 87% of them singletons. The sequence was obtained from an adult with an advanced solid tumor such as melanoma, head and neck, liver or kidney cancer. The material was CD4+ or CD8+ T cells sorted from blood, obtained in a trial of the OX40 agonist ivuxolimab.

The DNA for the CDR3 is TGTGCCAGCAGCCAAAGACGAGGGGGCGCGGGCTGGAGCTCTGGAAACACCATATATTTT. As protein: CASSQRRGGAGWSSGNTIYF. This chain connects TRBV14 to TRBJ1-3; 7 positions agree with TRBD1. Trimming at V came to 2 bases and at J to 0 bases, leaving 16 bases not matched to a gene. Germline loops: CDR1 SGHDN, CDR2 FVKESK. CDR3 length equals 20 residues.